The rows below give T cell receptor beta chains drawn from one sample of a study of tumor-infiltrating lymphocytes in primary liver carcinoma. One entry per CDR3 protein, called by TCRdb with MiXCR from the multiplex PCR reads. The data contain 300,000 to 350,000 distinct CDR3 sequences, roughly 61% of them seen just once; the ten biggest clones take up about 6.5%. Sequencing was done on a sample of peripheral blood. These receptors were taken from a man aged 35 to 55 with primary liver carcinoma and hepatitis B virus infection. Each CDR3 is given with its conserved first and last residue. D genes are given only for firm matches. The size field is filled for only some rows; it gives once, few, many or a size class.

>TRBD1|.|16|TRBJ1-2|TRBV4-3
CASSRDRVQANYGYTF
TGCGCCAGCAGCCGAGACAGGGTGCAAGCTAACTATGGCTACACCTTC
>.|.|13|TRBJ2-7|TRBV15
CAIGGVPGYEQYF
TGTGCCATCGGCGGTGTGCCGGGCTACGAGCAGTACTTC
>.|.|14|TRBJ2-7|TRBV13
CASSLQLRSHEQYF
TGTGCAAGCAGCTTACAGCTCCGGAGCCACGAGCAGTACTTC
>.|.|14|TRBJ2-7|TRBV12-3/TRBV12-4
CASSPGSHPYGRYF
TGTGCCAGCAGTCCCGGTAGCCACCCCTACGGGCGGTACTTC
>TRBD1|.|15|TRBJ1-5|TRBV28
CASSISQGAQQPQHF
TGTGCCAGCAGTATCTCACAGGGGGCGCAACAGCCCCAGCATTTT
>.|.|14|TRBJ1-1|TRBV20-1
CSAARGFGDTEAFF
TGCAGTGCTGCCCGGGGTTTTGGCGACACTGAAGCTTTCTTT
>.|.|17|TRBJ2-7|TRBV4-1
CASSQDLRGYNSYEQYF
TGCGCCAGCAGCCAAGATCTCAGAGGATACAATTCCTACGAGCAATACTTC
>.|.|15|TRBJ2-7|TRBV4-2
CASSQEGQSAGEQYF
TGTGCCAGCAGTCAAGAGGGGCAGAGTGCGGGGGAGCAGTACTTC
>TRBD1|.|15|TRBJ1-5|TRBV5-6
CASSLGQGARQAQHF
TGTGCCAGCAGCCTAGGGCAGGGGGCTCGTCAGGCCCAGCATTTT
>.|.|11|TRBJ2-3|TRBV4-3
CASSQYGAQYF
TGCGCCAGCAGCCAATACGGTGCGCAGTATTTT
>TRBD1|.|13|TRBJ1-5|TRBV30
CAWSRGSDQPQHF
TGTGCCTGGAGCAGGGGGAGCGATCAGCCCCAGCATTTT
>TRBD1|.|15|TRBJ1-4|TRBV6-5
CASSPQRGPNEKLFF
TGTGCCAGCAGTCCGCAGAGGGGGCCTAATGAAAAACTGTTTTTT
>.|.|14|TRBJ1-6|TRBV30
CAWTVPSYNSSLHF
TGTGCCTGGACAGTCCCATCCTATAATTCATCCCTCCACTTT
>TRBD1|once|17|TRBJ1-2|TRBV11-2
CTSSLDPPGQASYGYTF
TGTACCAGTAGCTTAGATCCCCCGGGACAGGCCTCCTATGGCTACACCTTC
>.|many|13|TRBJ1-1|TRBV6-2/TRBV6-3
CASSPIRNTEAFF
TGTGCCAGCAGTCCGATTCGGAACACTGAAGCTTTCTTT
>TRBD1|few|13|TRBJ1-1|TRBV28
CASLGQDHTEAFF
TGTGCCAGTCTCGGACAGGACCACACTGAAGCTTTCTTT
>TRBD2|many|14|TRBJ2-2|TRBV6-2/TRBV6-3
CASRLAGGPRELFF
TGTGCCAGCAGACTAGCGGGAGGGCCGAGGGAGCTGTTTTTT
>.|.|16|TRBJ2-5|TRBV20-1
CSARGADRSAGETQYF
TGCAGTGCTAGGGGGGCCGACAGGTCCGCGGGAGAGACCCAGTACTTC
>TRBD2|.|15|TRBJ2-5|TRBV5-1
CASQLAGGNQETQYF
TGCGCCAGCCAGCTAGCGGGAGGCAACCAAGAGACCCAGTACTTC
>TRBD1|many|14|TRBJ1-3|TRBV13
CASRDRGPGNTIYF
TGTGCCAGCCGGGACAGGGGGCCAGGAAACACCATATATTTT
>TRBD1|many|15|TRBJ2-1|TRBV11-2
CASSLSQGANNEQFF
TGTGCCAGCAGCTTAAGTCAGGGGGCCAACAATGAGCAGTTCTTC
>.|.|15|TRBJ2-7|TRBV30
CDWTPPGARFYEQYF
TGTGACTGGACTCCGCCTGGAGCCAGGTTCTACGAGCAGTACTTC
>.|few|10|TRBJ2-3|TRBV18
CASSPPTQYF
TGTGCCAGCTCACCCCCGACGCAGTATTTT
>.|.|15|TRBJ1-1|TRBV11-2
CASSLWSGKFTEASF
TGTGCCAGCAGCTTGTGGTCAGGGAAGTTCACTGAAGCTTCCTTT
>TRBD2|.|16|TRBJ2-5|TRBV11-2
CVRSQDRLAGRETQYF
TGTGTCAGGAGCCAGGACCGACTAGCGGGAAGAGAGACCCAGTACTTC
>TRBD2|medium-sized|15|TRBJ2-1|TRBV11-2
CASSSGPAGWSEQFF
TGTGCCAGCAGCTCAGGGCCAGCGGGATGGAGTGAGCAGTTCTTC
>TRBD1|once|13|TRBJ2-7|TRBV11-2
CASSWARGGGQYF
TGTGCCAGCAGCTGGGCCCGAGGGGGCGGGCAGTACTTC
>.|.|13|TRBJ1-1|TRBV12-3/TRBV12-4
CASSFSGAAEACF
TGTGCCAGCAGTTTTTCAGGGGCCGCTGAAGCTTGCTTT
>.|once|14|TRBJ1-2|TRBV29-1
CSVDGIEGFWGYIF
TGCAGCGTTGACGGAATCGAGGGGTTTTGGGGTTACATCTTC
>.|.|12|TRBJ2-5|TRBV11-2
CASSLDQERQYF
TGTGCCAGCAGCTTGGACCAAGAGAGGCAGTACTTC
>.|.|15|TRBJ1-4|TRBV6-5
CVSSYSHGMGEKLFF
TGTGTCAGCAGTTACTCCCACGGTATGGGAGAAAAACTGTTTTTC
>.|.|14|TRBJ2-1|TRBV20-1
CSARANRDYNEQFF
TGCAGTGCTAGAGCGAACAGGGACTACAATGAGCAGTTCTTC
>TRBD1|.|19|TRBJ2-7|TRBV6-2/TRBV6-3
CASTERGDRGTTELYEQYF
TGTGCCAGCACTGAACGGGGGGACAGGGGGACCACAGAGCTCTACGAGCAGTACTTC
>.|.|13|TRBJ1-1|TRBV14
CASSQAHSQKAFF
TGTGCCAGCAGCCAAGCGCACAGTCAGAAAGCTTTCTTT
>TRBD1|few|16|TRBJ2-5|TRBV7-9
CASSLDGTGVQETQYF
TGTGCCAGCAGCTTAGACGGGACAGGGGTCCAAGAGACCCAGTACTTC
>.|few|13|TRBJ1-1|TRBV28
CAASPVLFTEAFF
TGTGCCGCCTCACCGGTTTTATTCACTGAAGCTTTCTTT
>TRBD2|many|15|TRBJ2-7|TRBV11-2
CASSPRGGLSYEQYF
TGTGCCAGCAGCCCTCGGGGGGGACTCTCCTACGAGCAGTACTTC
>.|.|16|TRBJ2-1|TRBV7-9
CASSLAGPYLDNEQFF
TGTGCCAGCAGCTTAGCGGGGCCGTATCTGGACAATGAGCAGTTCTTC
>.|.|15|TRBJ2-1|TRBV4-2
CASSQGSSWINEQFF
TGTGCCAGCAGCCAAGGGAGTAGCTGGATTAATGAGCAGTTCTTC
>TRBD1|.|14|TRBJ1-1|TRBV5-6
CASSPTGLDSEAFF
TGTGCCAGCAGCCCGACAGGGTTGGACAGTGAAGCTTTCTTT
>.|few|13|TRBJ2-1|TRBV6-2/TRBV6-3
CASRQGTTVTQFF
TGTGCCAGCAGGCAGGGGACTACGGTTACACAGTTCTTC
>.|.|14|TRBJ1-1|TRBV5-4
CASSLGLSNTEAFF
TGTGCCAGCAGCTTGGGATTAAGTAACACTGAAGCTTTCTTT
>.|few|13|TRBJ1-1|TRBV28
CASGIFMNTEAFF
TGTGCCAGCGGGATTTTTATGAACACTGAAGCTTTCTTT
>.|few|14|TRBJ1-2|TRBV5-1
CASSVRDGLYGYTF
TGCGCCAGCAGCGTCCGGGACGGCCTCTATGGCTACACCTTC
>.|many|13|TRBJ1-2|TRBV5-4
CASSLESNYGYTF
TGTGCCAGCAGCTTGGAATCTAACTATGGCTACACCTTC
>.|.|15|TRBJ1-5|TRBV4-3
CASSQDRFGTQSQHF
TGCGCCAGCAGCCAAGATCGGTTTGGTACTCAGTCCCAGCATTTT
>TRBD1|.|17|TRBJ2-4|TRBV11-2
CARSDRTGALAKNIQYF
TGTGCCAGAAGCGATCGGACAGGCGCCCTAGCCAAAAACATTCAGTACTTC
>.|few|14|TRBJ2-2|TRBV5-4
CASSSGSDTGELFF
TGTGCCAGCAGCTCCGGGTCAGACACCGGGGAGCTGTTTTTT
>.|.|15|TRBJ1-1|TRBV28
CASSPYRRGNTEAFF
TGTGCCAGCAGTCCCTACCGCCGTGGGAACACTGAAGCTTTCTTT
>TRBD1|.|15|TRBJ2-7|TRBV5-4
CASSLGTEISYEQYF
TGTGCCAGCAGCCTAGGGACAGAAATCTCCTACGAGCAGTACTTC